Listed here are 9 T cell receptor beta chains from one sample, sequenced in a study of sequential checkpoint blockade in melanoma. The protocol was immunoSEQ multiplex PCR, while the TCRdb copy is restricted to in-frame clones and leaves out a portion. The data show about 21,000 clones, around 27% seen once. The treatment denotes: randomized to nivolumab then ipilimumab (arm A) or the reverse (arm B). This specimen consisted of tumor tissue (inferred from file names), obtained from a patient given nivolumab and ipilimumab in sequence. Receptors originate from a human donor with melanoma.

This clone was detected a few times. The chain recombines TRBV11-3 with TRBJ2-3, with 9 bases lining up with TRBD1. V trimming: 6 bases; J trimming: 4 bases; junction bases outside the gene matches: 8. Germline V gives CDR1 SGHNT, CDR2 YENEEA. The CDR3 has 15 residues. CDR3 in DNA: TGTGCCAGCAGGCAAGGGACAGGGCGAGCAGATACGCAGTATTTT. As protein: CASRQGTGRADTQYF.

Comments on this clone: The junction shows a germline mismatch at one end, possibly a read error. The chain combines TRBV11-3 with TRBJ2-7, with 9 bases matching TRBD1. The CDR3 length is 14 residues. In germline, CDR1 is SGHNT, CDR2 YENEEA. The CDR3 region has the DNA TGTGCCAGCAGACGGGACAGGGTATCCTCCGAGCAGTACTTC. The encoded protein is CASRRDRVSSEQYF.

The rearrangement uses TRBV25-1 and TRBJ2-1; 9 nucleotides line up with TRBD2. Germline V gene data show CDR1 as MGHDK and CDR2 as SYGVNS. There are 14 residues in the CDR3. The ends lost 4 bases at V and 5 bases at J; junction bases unmatched: 3. CDR3 coding DNA: TGTGCCAGCAGTGGCGGGGGGGGAAACAATGAGCAGTTCTTC. Its translation: CASSGGGGNNEQFF.

The chain uses TRBV19 and TRBJ1-5, with D uncertain. V was cut by 4 bases and J by 3 bases, with 10 bases left in between. This CDR3 has 14 amino acids. CDR1 and CDR2 (germline): LNHDA, SQIVND (reference sequence). The CDR3 is CASSNRGFNQPQHF. The CDR3 DNA sequence: TGTGCCAGTAGTAACCGAGGGTTCAATCAGCCCCAGCATTTT. Supplemented by reference TRBV19 and TRBJ1-5, the full variable domain reads DGGITQSPKYLFRKEGQNVTLSCEQNLNHDAMYWYRQDPGQGLRLIYYSQIVNDFQKGDIAEGYSVSREKKESFPLTVTSAQKNPTAFYLCASSNRGFNQPQHFGDGTRLSIL.

The CDR3 sequence: CASRSAWDSQINYGYTF. Written as DNA, the CDR3 is TGTGCCAGTAGGTCTGCTTGGGACAGCCAAATTAACTATGGCTACACCTTC. This chain connects TRBV19 to TRBJ1-2, with 7 bases that match TRBD1. The CDR3 extends over 17 amino acids. Per germline, CDR1 LNHDA and CDR2 SQIVND (reference sequence). The V gene end was trimmed by 6 bases and the J gene end by 1 base; junction bases not matched to a gene: 14.

This chain connects TRBV19 to TRBJ2-1; D perhaps matches TRBD2 (7 bases). This CDR3 contains 14 residues. The germline V gene has CDR1 LNHDA and CDR2 SQIVND (reference sequence). V was pared by 8 bases and J by 6 bases, with 17 bases between. Written as DNA, the CDR3 is TGTGCCAGTGCCCGGGGGGCCTTGTCCAATGAGCAGTTCTTC. Translating gives CASARGALSNEQFF.

This chain uses TRBV6-8 with TRBJ2-1; D not resolved. Germline V gene lookup returns CDR1 MNHGY and CDR2 SAAAGT. The V end lost 7 bases, the J end lost 0 bases, and 10 bases lay between the germline ends. The CDR3 loop spans 14 amino acids. The DNA of the CDR3 is TGTGCCAGCACCGGACCTAGCTCCTACAATGAGCAGTTCTTC. This sequence encodes CASTGPSSYNEQFF.

The chain combines TRBV5-1 with TRBJ2-1, with TRBD2 matching over 12 bases. Germline CDR1 SGHRS, CDR2 YFSETQ. Trimming cost V 4 bases and J 5 bases; bases outside gene matches: 10. The CDR3 has 17 residues. The CDR3 loop reads CASSQDLTSGGHNEQFF. The CDR3 DNA follows: TGCGCCAGCAGCCAAGATTTGACTAGCGGGGGCCACAATGAGCAGTTCTTC. Based on the CDR3 plus reference TRBV5-1 and TRBJ2-1, the full variable domain is KAGVTQTPRYLIKTRGQQVTLSCSPISGHRSVSWYQQTPGQGLQFLFEYFSETQRNKGNFPGRFSGRQFSNSRSEMNVSTLELGDSALYLCASSQDLTSGGHNEQFFGPGTRLTVL.

The V call is TRBV11-3, the J call TRBJ2-7, with 9 bases lining up with TRBD1. Germline CDR1 reads SGHNT; CDR2 reads YENEEA. V trimming: 5 bases; J trimming: 7 bases; junction bases outside the gene matches: 12. The CDR3 extends over 15 amino acids. The CDR3, as DNA: TGTGCCAGCAGCGGATCCGGGACAGGGCGTTTGGAGCAGTACTTC. This encodes CASSGSGTGRLEQYF.